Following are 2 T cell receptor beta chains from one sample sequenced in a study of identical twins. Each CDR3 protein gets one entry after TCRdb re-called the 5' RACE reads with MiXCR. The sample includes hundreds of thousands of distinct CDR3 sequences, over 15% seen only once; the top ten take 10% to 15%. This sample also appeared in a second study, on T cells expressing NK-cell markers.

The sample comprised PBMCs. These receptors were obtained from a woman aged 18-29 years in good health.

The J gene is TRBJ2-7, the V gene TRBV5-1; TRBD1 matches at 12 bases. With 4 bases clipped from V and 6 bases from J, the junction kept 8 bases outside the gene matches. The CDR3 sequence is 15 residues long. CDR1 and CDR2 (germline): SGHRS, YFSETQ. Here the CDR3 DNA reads TGCGCCAGCAGCAGAACCGGGACAGGGGGCGTCGAGCAGTACTTC. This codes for CASSRTGTGGVEQYF.

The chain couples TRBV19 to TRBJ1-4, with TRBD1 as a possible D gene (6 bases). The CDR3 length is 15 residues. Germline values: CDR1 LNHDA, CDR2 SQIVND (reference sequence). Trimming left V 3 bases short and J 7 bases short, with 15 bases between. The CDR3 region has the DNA TGTGCCAGTAGTATGACCCAGGGGTCGGGTGAAAAACTGTTTTTT. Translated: CASSMTQGSGEKLFF. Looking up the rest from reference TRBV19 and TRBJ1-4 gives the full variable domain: DGGITQSPKYLFRKEGQNVTLSCEQNLNHDAMYWYRQDPGQGLRLIYYSQIVNDFQKGDIAEGYSVSREKKESFPLTVTSAQKNPTAFYLCASSMTQGSGEKLFFGSGTQLSVL.